Sequencing of this T cell receptor beta chain was carried out in a study of blood T cells in healthy people across ages. The table lists this clonotype with a few counts. Alongside a J-beta primer mix, a sample-barcoded 5' primer served in a second PCR lasting roughly 6 to 11 cycles. TCRdb passed the 5' RACE reads through MiXCR, listing each CDR3 protein once. The top ten clones hold 9% to 9.5% of a sample with 760,000 or so distinct CDR3 sequences, 20% to 25% of them seen once. These records were also assigned to another study, of T cells of mothers and their children.

The receptor was derived from a boy between 10 and 17 years old in good health. The material sequenced was blood.

The CDR3 loop is CATSLTGRDSPNSNQPQHF. For the CDR3, the DNA is TGTGCCACCAGCTTAACAGGGCGGGATAGCCCGAATAGCAATCAGCCCCAGCATTTT. This rearrangement joins TRBV6-7 to TRBJ1-5, with TRBD1 as a possible D gene (6 bases). TRBV6-7 falls under the ORF class, with uncertain function. The V end lost 10 bases, the J end lost 0 bases, and 28 bases lay between the germline ends. This CDR3 region has 19 residues.